This T cell receptor beta chain stems from a study of OX40 agonist ivuxolimab in advanced cancers. About the study: A male proportion of over 70% was recorded, with mean age roughly 60 years and range about 23 to 80. Study-level findings and limits: More expanded clones were seen, on average, in CD8+ T cells than in CD4+. The antigen specificity of the peripheral T cells (those that were expanded) was not determined.

Blood specimens came from baseline, cycle 4 day 1, and cycle 7 day 1. In the case of this clone: Its antigen is not identified.

Data came from immunoSEQ multiplex PCR; TCRdb stores just in-frame clones and leaves some out. The sample yields about 59,000 clones, about 85% seen once. V lost 7 bases to trimming and J lost 4 bases, with 10 bases between them. The CDR3 totals 12 residues. Per the germline V gene, CDR1 is MDHEN and CDR2 is SYDVKM. This clonotype originated in an adult with an advanced solid tumor such as melanoma, head and neck, liver or kidney cancer. This sequence joins TRBV28 and TRBJ1-2, with a weak D call TRBD1 (5 bases). The material sequenced was CD4+ or CD8+ T cells sorted from blood, taken in a trial of the OX40 agonist ivuxolimab. The CDR3 DNA is TGTGCCAGCACCGGGACTCTCTATGGCTACACCTTC. Translated: CASTGTLYGYTF.